This T cell receptor (beta chain) was obtained from a study of blood T cells in healthy people across ages. On this clonotype itself: The antigen is not known.

Germline trimming cut 7 bases from V and 8 bases from J; bases unmatched to any gene: 6. The CDR3 consists of 14 residues. CDR1 is LGHNT, CDR2 FRNRAP, per germline. Broader study findings: No conclusive comparison of naive versus antigen-experienced cells was possible with unsorted PBMCs.

A second PCR, run for roughly 7 to 11 cycles, used a sample-barcoded 5' primer plus a J-beta primer mix. TCRdb fed the 5' RACE reads into MiXCR, producing one record per CDR3 protein. Of about 1.1 million distinct CDR3 sequences in the sample, more than 30% were seen once. The sequence was collected from a man aged 18 to 35 in good health. Material for sequencing was blood. The chain uses TRBV12-5 and TRBJ1-4, with TRBD1 matching over 11 bases. The CDR3 is CASVGQGAREKLFF. Written as DNA, the CDR3 is TGTGCTAGTGTTGGACAGGGGGCGCGCGAAAAACTGTTTTTT.